This T cell receptor (beta chain) is drawn from a study of human thymus T cells. Regarding the study as a whole: Related studies found that unrelated individuals share highly overlapping thymic repertoires. An apparent bias in V and J gene usage was seen in thymic and blood repertoires.

CDR1 is SGHTA and CDR2 is FQGNSA in the germline V gene. The CDR3 extends over 15 amino acids. V shed 5 bases, J shed 2 bases, and the junction held 4 bases outside the gene matches. A word on this clone: Its antigen is unknown.

The thymus tissue came from resections taken during corrective heart surgery. Having surgery to correct congenital heart defects, healthy Finnish infants acted as the donors. TCRdb's copy holds only in-frame clones and misses some; the assay was immunoSEQ multiplex PCR. The sample includes some 130,000 clones, around 94% of them seen just once. Sequenced material: thymus tissue. J is TRBJ2-7 and V is TRBV7-2; TRBD2 matches 12 bases. This TCR came from a boy under three years old with a congenital heart defect but otherwise immunologically healthy. The CDR3 spells CASSLRLAGAYEQYF. The CDR3 region has the DNA TGTGCCAGCAGCCTACGACTAGCGGGGGCCTACGAGCAGTACTTC.